This T cell receptor (beta chain) is drawn from a study of T cells in Graves' hyperthyroidism and ophthalmopathy. The study, taken as a whole, reports: Ophthalmopathy was identified by the model a median about 6.8 months ahead of onset.

Losses at the gene ends were 3 bases for V and 8 bases for J; bases not matched to a gene: 9. Germline-derived CDR1 and CDR2 are SGHRS and YFSETQ. The CDR3 spans 15 residues. Amplification of TCR beta CDR3 regions used RNA as the template. The study used the HTBI primer set for a first-round RT-PCR of the TCR CDR3. TCRdb re-called the multiplex PCR reads with MiXCR, one entry per CDR3 protein. Of roughly 380,000 distinct CDR3 sequences listed, approximately 14% were seen once; the top ten hold about 10%. In making diagnoses, clinical symptoms, serum thyroxine and TRAb, thyroid ultrasound and orbital computed tomography were all used. PBMCs were sourced from more than 9 ml fresh peripheral blood. This clonotype turned up a few times. The antigen is undetermined.

The V and J genes are TRBV5-1 and TRBJ1-4; 8 nucleotides line up with TRBD1. The TCR comes from an older woman with Graves' hyperthyroidism. Sequencing used blood. The CDR3 loop reads CASSYSRGRREKLFF. The CDR3 DNA sequence: TGCGCCAGCAGCTACTCCAGGGGGCGCAGGGAAAAACTGTTTTTT.